A single T cell receptor (beta chain) is shown here with its context. The sample comes from a study of cytomegalovirus exposure and HLA in healthy donors. This CDR3 region has 14 residues. Trimming at V came to 4 bases and at J to 5 bases, leaving 5 bases not matched to a gene. Looked up from germline, CDR1 is SGHNT and CDR2 is YYREEE (reference sequence). Generated by immunoSEQ multiplex PCR, the TCRdb table keeps only in-frame clones and is missing some. Found here are more than 85,000 clones, about 95% of them singletons; the top ten hold around 0.85%. This TCR was sampled from a woman in her late teens or twenties in good health and CMV-seronegative. V usage is TRBV5-4 and J usage is TRBJ2-5; 10 bases line up with TRBD1. The specimen was PBMCs. The chain's CDR3 is CASSRQGATETQYF. The CDR3 nucleotides are TGTGCCAGCAGCCGACAGGGGGCTACGGAGACCCAGTACTTC.